This T cell receptor beta chain was retrieved from a study of T cell responses to AZD1222 COVID-19 vaccine. About this clone itself: The target antigen is unknown.

Germline V CDR1 and CDR2: LNHDA, SQIVND (reference sequence). Trimming cost V 3 bases and J 1 base, with 9 bases left between them. The length of the CDR3 is 14 residues. Clones were sequenced by immunoSEQ multiplex PCR, and TCRdb holds only the in-frame ones, with some missing. Among around 100,000 clones, around 94% were seen once, and the ten largest hold under 2.5%. Study results and caveats: Two AZD1222 administrations were followed by greater Spike-specific TCR breadth and depth. Donors were chiefly white British, with a greater number of females, and clonal diversity was perhaps underestimated. Seropositive status at baseline applied to only five to seven AZD1222 recipients.

This clonotype originated in an adult in good health. The chain recombines TRBV19 with TRBJ1-1; D gene ambiguous. Sequencing used peripheral blood, obtained on day 0 of AZD1222 vaccination. CDR3 loop: CASSIWGANTEAFF. The DNA of the CDR3 is TGTGCCAGTAGTATTTGGGGAGCGAACACTGAAGCTTTCTTT.